The 15 T cell receptor beta chains below were found in one sample sequenced in a study of T cells after posttransplantation cyclophosphamide. Cells defined as naive were viable CD3+CD4+ or CD3+CD8+ and CCR7+CD45RA+CD45RO-CD95-CD27+CD28+. The assay was immunoSEQ multiplex PCR, and TCRdb's table has in-frame clones only and misses some. Counted here are some 9,400 clones, about 98% occurring once; the ten biggest clones make up approximately 0.25%. Input material: naive CD4+ T cells sorted from PBMCs. The receptor set was obtained from a woman in her fifties or sixties in good health, CMV-negative, and a related stem cell transplant donor.

The chain carries TRBV14 and TRBJ1-4, with 10 bases that match TRBD1. Germline loops: CDR1 SGHDN, CDR2 FVKESK. The trim removed 0 bases at V and 10 bases at J, leaving 17 bases unmatched. This CDR3 is built from 19 residues. The DNA for the CDR3 is TGTGCCAGCAGCCAAGACTCGAGGGGCGCTTGGACAGGGGGAGGAAAACTGTTTTTT. Residues: CASSQDSRGAWTGGGKLFF.

The CDR3 region is CASSLNTGRIQYF. The CDR3 nucleotides are TGTGCCAGCAGCTTGAACACAGGGCGGATTCAGTACTTC. The chain has TRBV5-4 and TRBJ2-4, with D tentatively TRBD1 (6 bases). V was trimmed by 1 base and J by 10 bases, leaving 12 bases between them. The CDR3 covers 13 residues. Germline V gene data show CDR1 as SGHNT and CDR2 as YYREEE (reference sequence). The complete variable domain, with remaining parts taken from reference TRBV5-4 and TRBJ2-4, reads ETGVTQSPTHLIKTRGQQVTLRCSSQSGHNTVSWYQQALGQGPQFIFQYYREEENGRGNFPPRFSGLQFPNYSSELNVNALELDDSALYLCASSLNTGRIQYFGAGTRLSVL.

Only one count was recorded for this clone. The CDR3 carries no conserved terminal phenylalanine or tryptophan, so it likely arises from a read error. The chain carries TRBV9 and TRBJ1-2, with D tentatively TRBD1 (5 bases). Between the trimmed V and J ends, which lost 0 bases and 6 bases, there was a span of 18 bases. Germline lookup yields CDR1 SGDLS and CDR2 YYNGEE. The CDR3 is 16 residues long. The CDR3 DNA reads TGTGCCAGCAGCGTAGAATTGGGGCCGGACGAGCATGGCTACACCCTC. It codes for CASSVELGPDEHGYTL.

This chain uses TRBV4-2 with TRBJ1-2; maybe TRBD1 (5 bases). This CDR3 region has 14 residues. The germline gives CDR1 LGHNA, CDR2 YNFKEQ. V was shortened by 1 base and J by 4 bases, with 10 bases between the two germline ends. CDR3 DNA: TGTGCCAGCAGCCAAGCGAGGACAACCTATGGCTACACCTTC. Translated, it gives CASSQARTTYGYTF.

The chain is built from TRBV5-1 and TRBJ1-2; 9 bases agree with TRBD1. Trimming took 4 bases from V and 1 from J; bases not matched to a gene: 8. Germline V lookup: CDR1 SGHRS, CDR2 YFSETQ. The CDR3 length is 16 residues. CDR3 sequence: CASSRETTGGNYGYTF. The CDR3 coding sequence is TGCGCCAGCAGCAGAGAGACGACAGGGGGTAACTATGGCTACACCTTC.

This chain uses TRBV5-6 with TRBJ1-1; 10 bases fit TRBD1. Germline CDR1 SGHDT, CDR2 YYEEEE. The CDR3 contains 16 residues. The J segment lost 2 bases and the V segment lost 4 bases, leaving 8 bases of the junction unmatched. This CDR3 is CASSGGQGSGNTEAFF. The CDR3 nucleotides read TGTGCCAGCAGCGGGGGACAGGGGAGTGGAAACACTGAAGCTTTCTTT. Looking up the rest from reference TRBV5-6 and TRBJ1-1 gives the full variable domain: DAGVTQSPTHLIKTRGQQVTLRCSPKSGHDTVSWYQQALGQGPQFIFQYYEEEERQRGNFPDRFSGHQFPNYSSELNVNALLLGDSALYLCASSGGQGSGNTEAFFGQGTRLTVV.

The CDR3 region is CASGGTSGGQETQYF. The CDR3 region has the DNA TGTGCCAGTGGGGGGACTAGCGGGGGCCAAGAGACCCAGTACTTC. The chain couples TRBV5-4 to TRBJ2-5; 14 bases agree with TRBD2. The CDR3 totals 15 residues. Germline lookup yields CDR1 SGHNT and CDR2 YYREEE (reference sequence). V dropped 8 bases and J dropped 1; count of bases not matched to a gene: 4.

In its sample, this clone was seen once. The V and J genes are TRBV6-1 and TRBJ1-5, with 7 bases aligning to TRBD1. V gave up 6 bases and J gave up 4 bases; unmatched junction bases: 6. The V gene's germline CDR1 is MNHNS and CDR2 SASEGT. The CDR3 runs to 14 residues. CDR3 protein: CASSQTGLNQPQHF. Here the CDR3 DNA reads TGTGCCAGCAGCCAGACAGGGCTGAATCAGCCCCAGCATTTT.

The rearrangement links TRBV28 to TRBJ1-2; D remains unclear. V lost 8 bases and J lost 3, with 16 bases in between. CDR3 length equals 14 residues. The V gene's germline CDR1 is MDHEN and CDR2 SYDVKM. The CDR3 region has the DNA TGTGCCAGCTGCCAGGAGGGATGGGACTATGGCTACACCTTC. Amino acids: CASCQEGWDYGYTF.

The chain employs TRBV19 and TRBJ1-1, with unresolved D. Trimming took 5 bases from V and 4 from J, leaving 14 bases between them. CDR1 is LNHDA and CDR2 is SQIVND in the germline V gene (reference sequence). The CDR3 extends over 14 amino acids. As DNA, the CDR3 is TGTGCCAGTAGTCCCACCCAGAGGAGCACTGAAGCTTTCTTT. It is translated as CASSPTQRSTEAFF.

The V gene is TRBV5-1, the J gene TRBJ1-5; D remains ambiguous. Germline V gene data show CDR1 as SGHRS and CDR2 as YFSETQ. Trimming stripped 4 bases from V and 0 bases from J, with 11 bases between. The CDR3 loop spans 15 amino acids. The CDR3 DNA follows: TGCGCCAGCAGCCGGGAGGGTGATAGCAATCAGCCCCAGCATTTT. Protein: CASSREGDSNQPQHF.

This chain's CDR3 is CASSLNTGELFF. CDR3 nucleotides: TGTGCCAGCAGCCTAAACACCGGGGAGCTGTTTTTT. J is TRBJ2-2 and V is TRBV7-3; D is unclear. V lost 5 bases, J lost 2 bases, and 3 bases lay in between. The CDR3 spans 12 residues. Germline CDR1 reads SGHTA; CDR2 reads FQGTGA.

The chain joins TRBV7-9 to TRBJ2-5; TRBD2 aligns across 10 bases. Germline V gene sequence: CDR1 SEHNR, CDR2 FQNEAQ (reference sequence). V was clipped by 0 bases and J by 4 bases; unmatched bases: 11. This CDR3 has 18 amino acids. The CDR3 is CASSLASASGRGRETQYF. The CDR3 nucleotides read TGTGCCAGCAGCTTAGCGTCGGCTAGCGGGAGAGGGAGAGAGACCCAGTACTTC.

The chain employs TRBV15 and TRBJ2-1; 7 positions agree with TRBD2. The CDR3 loop spans 16 amino acids. Germline V gene sequence: CDR1 LNHNV, CDR2 YYDKDF (reference sequence). Unmatched junction bases numbered 13, after V lost 4 bases and J lost 7 bases. The CDR3 DNA is TGTGCCACCAGCACTAGGGACGGGCGGGAGAGAAATGAGCAGTTCTTC. Amino acids: CATSTRDGRERNEQFF.

The rearrangement links TRBV5-6 to TRBJ1-4, with a possible D match to TRBD1 (5 bases). Trimming took 0 bases from V and 3 from J, leaving 6 bases between them. Germline CDR1 SGHDT, CDR2 YYEEEE. The CDR3 runs to 14 residues. CDR3 coding DNA: TGTGCCAGCAGCTTGGCAGGGCCTAATGAAAAACTGTTTTTT. This gives the protein CASSLAGPNEKLFF. The full variable domain, in which reference TRBV5-6 and TRBJ1-4 provide the parts outside the CDR3, is DAGVTQSPTHLIKTRGQQVTLRCSPKSGHDTVSWYQQALGQGPQFIFQYYEEEERQRGNFPDRFSGHQFPNYSSELNVNALLLGDSALYLCASSLAGPNEKLFFGSGTQLSVL.